This T cell receptor beta chain was obtained from a study of blood T cell repertoires in COVID-19. Overall study context: Sites across the United States, Italy and Spain contributed samples from acute and convalescent COVID-19.

Repertoires were generated with immunoSEQ multiplex PCR, while TCRdb's copy carries only in-frame clones and drops some. The data contain 85,000 to 95,000 clones, roughly 86% of them singletons. The CDR3 runs 15 residues. The V gene end was trimmed by 2 bases and the J gene end by 6 bases; junction bases not matched to a gene: 7. Germline loops: CDR1 GTSNPN, CDR2 SVGIG (reference sequence). The chain employs TRBV30 and TRBJ2-7; 13 positions agree with TRBD2. The specimen was peripheral blood. The sequence was obtained from a human donor with acute or convalescent COVID-19. The donor label of this sample is uncertain. The CDR3 region has the DNA TGTGCCTGGAGTTCTCCAAGACTAGCGGGGGGCGAGCAGTACTTC. Amino acid sequence: CAWSSPRLAGGEQYF.